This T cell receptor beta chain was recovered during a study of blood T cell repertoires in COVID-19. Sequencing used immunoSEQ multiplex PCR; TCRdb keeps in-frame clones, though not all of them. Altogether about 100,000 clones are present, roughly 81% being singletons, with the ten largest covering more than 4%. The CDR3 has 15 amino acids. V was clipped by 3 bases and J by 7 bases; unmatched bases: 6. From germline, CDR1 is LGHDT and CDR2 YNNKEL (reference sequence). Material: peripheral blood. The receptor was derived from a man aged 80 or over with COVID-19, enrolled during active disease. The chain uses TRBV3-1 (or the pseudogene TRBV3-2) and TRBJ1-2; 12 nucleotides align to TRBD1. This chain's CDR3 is CASSHPGQGARGYTF. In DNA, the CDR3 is TGTGCCAGCAGCCACCCGGGACAGGGGGCGCGTGGCTACACCTTC.